The rows below give T cell receptor beta chains drawn from one sample of a study of blood T cell repertoires in COVID-19. Assay used: immunoSEQ multiplex PCR; TCRdb lists only in-frame clones, some missing. This table has over 150,000 clones, roughly four fifths appearing once. Sequences were obtained from peripheral blood. The receptors were gathered from a man aged 70 or older with active or convalescent COVID-19. Each CDR3 is given with its conserved first and last residue. Fields, in order: CDR3 DNA, CDR3 protein, clone size, J gene, D gene, V gene. The D gene is left open where the match is weak. The listing skips clone size in some rows; elsewhere it reads once, few, many or a size class.

TGTGCCAGCAGTTACTACGGGACAGTCCAAGAGGCCCAGTACTTC,CASSYYGTVQEAQYF,-,TRBJ2-5,TRBD1,TRBV6-2/TRBV6-3
TGCGCCAGCAGCCAAGATGGTCAAGTAGCGAACACTGAAGCTTTCTTT,CASSQDGQVANTEAFF,-,TRBJ1-1,-,TRBV4-3
TGCAGCGTTGGACAGGGTAGAAACGAGCAGTACTTC,CSVGQGRNEQYF,once,TRBJ2-7,TRBD1,TRBV29-1
TGTGCCAGCTCACCGCAAGGAGGTGCTGGGGCCAACGTCCTGACTTTC,CASSPQGGAGANVLTF,-,TRBJ2-6,-,TRBV18
TGCGCCAGCAGTGAAGGGGACGAGCAGTACTTC,CASSEGDEQYF,-,TRBJ2-7,-,TRBV10-2
TGTGCCAGCAGTGGGGGACAGGGGCATCAGCCCCAGCATTTT,CASSGGQGHQPQHF,once,TRBJ1-5,TRBD1,TRBV2
TGCGCCAGCAGCCAAGGGGGCAGGGTGAACACCGGGGAGCTGTTTTTT,CASSQGGRVNTGELFF,-,TRBJ2-2,-,TRBV4-3
TGTGCCACCAGCAGAGTTCAGCAAGAGACCCAGTACTTC,CATSRVQQETQYF,-,TRBJ2-5,-,TRBV15
TGTGCCACCGAAAGCGGGTACGCCTACGAGCAGTACTTC,CATESGYAYEQYF,once,TRBJ2-7,-,TRBV2
TGTGCCAGCAGTTATTACGGGGGGACACCTAACTATGGCTACACCTTC,CASSYYGGTPNYGYTF,-,TRBJ1-2,-,TRBV6-5
TGTGCCACCAGTGAGCGAGGGACAGAGGGACGATATTTCTATGGCTACACCTTC,CATSERGTEGRYFYGYTF,-,TRBJ1-2,TRBD1,TRBV24-1
TGTGCCAGCAGCTTCCGGACAGGGTCTAATGAAAAACTGTTTTTT,CASSFRTGSNEKLFF,once,TRBJ1-4,TRBD1,TRBV5-4
TGTGCCAGCAGCCGGCTAAGGGGCACGTCCTACGAGCAGTACTTC,CASSRLRGTSYEQYF,-,TRBJ2-7,-,TRBV3-1/TRBV3-2
TGTGCCTGGAGGTGGACTAGCGGGAGCGGGGGGCAGTACTTC,CAWRWTSGSGGQYF,-,TRBJ2-7,TRBD2,TRBV30
TGTGCCAGCAGTTTGCAGGGGGCCTACACCTTC,CASSLQGAYTF,-,TRBJ1-2,TRBD1,TRBV28
TGTGCCAGCAGACCCGCACAGGATCGGGAGCAGTACTTC,CASRPAQDREQYF,-,TRBJ2-7,-,TRBV12-3/TRBV12-4
TGTGCCAGCTCCCAGGGTACGTCTAATGAAAAACTGTTTTTT,CASSQGTSNEKLFF,-,TRBJ1-4,-,TRBV18
TGTGCCAGCAGCCCGCAGGGACAGCTAGCCAAAAACATTCAGTACTTC,CASSPQGQLAKNIQYF,-,TRBJ2-4,TRBD1,TRBV7-2
TGCAGCGCTGGGAGTGCTAATGAAAAACTGTTTTTT,CSAGSANEKLFF,-,TRBJ1-4,-,TRBV29-1
TGTGCCAGCAGCGTAGCTCTTGAGGGCGGGCGAGCTTTCTTT,CASSVALEGGRAFF,-,TRBJ1-1,-,TRBV9
TGTGCCAGCAGTCTTTTGCCAGGGGAGCCACCCCTCCACTTT,CASSLLPGEPPLHF,-,TRBJ1-6,-,TRBV27
TGTGCCAGCAGCTTAGCGGGGACAGGTATCCGCGAGCAGTACTTC,CASSLAGTGIREQYF,-,TRBJ2-7,TRBD1,TRBV7-2
TGTGCCAGCAGGTTGGGACAGGGCAATTCACCCCTCCACTTT,CASRLGQGNSPLHF,-,TRBJ1-6,TRBD1,TRBV2
TGTGCCAGCAGTTACCGGAGGACTCTCCATGAGACCCAGTACTTC,CASSYRRTLHETQYF,-,TRBJ2-5,-,TRBV6-2/TRBV6-3
TGTGCCAGCAGCTTCCCAGGGGGCTGGGGCTACACCTTC,CASSFPGGWGYTF,few,TRBJ1-2,TRBD1,TRBV13
TGTGCCAGCAGTTCTCTCCGGGACAGGGGGCGAGGATTTGGCTACACCTTC,CASSSLRDRGRGFGYTF,-,TRBJ1-2,TRBD1,TRBV28
TGTGCCAGCAGTCAAAACCGGGGGGGCAGAAACTACGAGCAGTACTTC,CASSQNRGGRNYEQYF,-,TRBJ2-7,TRBD2,TRBV13
TGTGCCAGCAGCCCAGGATCTGGACAGGGCTACGAGCAGTACTTC,CASSPGSGQGYEQYF,-,TRBJ2-7,TRBD1,TRBV3-1/TRBV3-2
TGTGCCAGTAGTATGTCCAGAAACTACGAGCAGTACTTC,CASSMSRNYEQYF,-,TRBJ2-7,-,TRBV19
TGTGCCAGCAGCTTGGGCGCAGGATGGAGCACAGATACGCAGTATTTT,CASSLGAGWSTDTQYF,-,TRBJ2-3,-,TRBV5-8
TGTGCCAGCAGTTCGGGACATCAGAGGAATCAGCCCCAGCATTTT,CASSSGHQRNQPQHF,-,TRBJ1-5,-,TRBV6-2/TRBV6-3
TGCGCCAGCAGCTTGGTGGGTGGGCGTGAAAAACTGTTTTTT,CASSLVGGREKLFF,-,TRBJ1-4,-,TRBV5-1
TGCGCCAGCAGCCAAGATCCTAGCGGCAACTACAATGAGCAGTTCTTC,CASSQDPSGNYNEQFF,-,TRBJ2-1,TRBD2,TRBV4-1
TGCGCCAGCAGCACAAAAAAGACAGGGGGCAATACCGGGGAGCTGTTTTTT,CASSTKKTGGNTGELFF,-,TRBJ2-2,TRBD1,TRBV5-1